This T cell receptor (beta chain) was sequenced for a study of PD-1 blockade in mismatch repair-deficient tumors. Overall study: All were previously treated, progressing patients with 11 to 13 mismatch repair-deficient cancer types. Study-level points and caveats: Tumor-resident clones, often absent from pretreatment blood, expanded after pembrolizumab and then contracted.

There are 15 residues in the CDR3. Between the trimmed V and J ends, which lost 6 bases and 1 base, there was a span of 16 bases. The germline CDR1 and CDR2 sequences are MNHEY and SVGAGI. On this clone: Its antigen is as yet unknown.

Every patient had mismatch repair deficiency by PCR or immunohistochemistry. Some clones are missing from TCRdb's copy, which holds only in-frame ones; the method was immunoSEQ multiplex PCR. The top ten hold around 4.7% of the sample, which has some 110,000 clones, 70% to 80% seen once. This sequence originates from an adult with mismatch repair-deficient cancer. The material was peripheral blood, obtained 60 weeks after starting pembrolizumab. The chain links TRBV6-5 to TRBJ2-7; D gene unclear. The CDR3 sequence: CASSPGEGSSYEQYF. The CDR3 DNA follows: TGTGCCAGCAGCCCCGGTGAAGGCTCTTCCTACGAGCAGTACTTC.